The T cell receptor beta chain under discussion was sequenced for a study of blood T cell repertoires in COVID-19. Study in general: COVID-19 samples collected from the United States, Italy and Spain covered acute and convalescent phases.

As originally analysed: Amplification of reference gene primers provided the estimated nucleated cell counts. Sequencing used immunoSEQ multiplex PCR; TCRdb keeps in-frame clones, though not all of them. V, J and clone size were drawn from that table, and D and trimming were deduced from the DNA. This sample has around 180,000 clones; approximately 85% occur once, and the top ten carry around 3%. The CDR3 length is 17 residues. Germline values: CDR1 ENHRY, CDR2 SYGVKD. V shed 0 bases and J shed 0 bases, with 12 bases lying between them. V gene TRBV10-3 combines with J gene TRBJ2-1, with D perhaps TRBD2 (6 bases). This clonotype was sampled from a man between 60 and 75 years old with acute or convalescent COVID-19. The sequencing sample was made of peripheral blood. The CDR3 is CAISESRGRGSYNEQFF. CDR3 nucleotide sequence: TGTGCCATCAGTGAGTCGCGAGGGCGGGGCTCCTACAATGAGCAGTTCTTC.